Sequencing of this TCR beta chain was carried out in a study of OX40 agonist ivuxolimab in advanced cancers. As for the study in general: Cohort: around 79% men, mean age 60, aged about 20 to 79.

Method: immunoSEQ multiplex PCR; TCRdb's copy keeps in-frame clones and lacks some. Of about 77,000 clones detected, 87% appear once; the ten largest clones hold roughly 5.8%. Findings and caveats of the study: Antigen targets of the expanded peripheral T cells went undetermined.

Worth noting for this clone: Its specificity is unknown.

The CDR3 runs to 14 residues. CDR1 is SGDLS and CDR2 is YYNGEE in the germline V gene. Trimming cost V 4 bases and J 4 bases; bases outside gene matches: 7. The sequence was collected from an adult with an advanced solid tumor such as melanoma, head and neck, liver or kidney cancer. The specimen comprised CD4+ or CD8+ T cells sorted from blood, sampled in a trial of the OX40 agonist ivuxolimab. This chain connects TRBV9 to TRBJ1-2; 7 nucleotides agree with TRBD1. Here the CDR3 reads CASSFETGSYGYTF. The CDR3 DNA reads as TGTGCCAGCAGCTTTGAGACAGGGTCCTATGGCTACACCTTC.